The 8 T cell receptor beta chains below were found in one sample sequenced in a study of blood T cell repertoires in COVID-19. The method was immunoSEQ multiplex PCR; TCRdb's version includes in-frame clones alone and lacks a portion of them. The sample yields 200,000 or so clones, around 90% seen once. Sequencing was carried out using PBMCs or T cells enriched from blood (not recorded which). The receptors stem from a young man in a cohort exposed to, infected with or recovered from COVID-19 (not recorded which).

The chain has TRBV6-1 and TRBJ1-2; D gene ambiguous. This CDR3 region has 14 residues. The V gene lost 2 bases and the J gene lost 8 bases, with 15 bases spanning the gap. Germline lookup yields CDR1 MNHNS and CDR2 SASEGT. The CDR3 DNA reads as TGTGCCAGCAGTGAATTGTCCACTACCCGCGGCTACACCTTC. Protein product: CASSELSTTRGYTF.

This clone was counted between two and nine times. The J gene is TRBJ2-7, the V gene TRBV28; 9 bases map to TRBD2. The length of the CDR3 is 16 residues. Germline trimming cut 6 bases from V and 1 base from J; bases unmatched to any gene: 10. The germline CDR1 and CDR2 sequences are MDHEN and SYDVKM. The CDR3 loop is CASSEYSGRLSYEQYF. In DNA, the CDR3 is TGTGCCAGCAGCGAGTATAGCGGGAGATTATCCTACGAGCAGTACTTC. Full variable domain (missing parts from reference TRBV28 and TRBJ2-7): DVKVTQSSRYLVKRTGEKVFLECVQDMDHENMFWYRQDPGLGLRLIYFSYDVKMKEKGDIPEGYSVSREKKERFSLILESASTNQTSMYLCASSEYSGRLSYEQYFGPGTRLTVT.

The J gene is TRBJ2-1, the V gene TRBV4-2, with 12 bases aligning to TRBD2. The CDR3 is 19 amino acids. V gave up 4 bases and J gave up 5 bases; unmatched junction bases: 15. CDR1 LGHNA and CDR2 YNFKEQ come from the germline V gene. The CDR3 loop is CASSRRPLWTSGTNNEQFF. The CDR3 DNA reads TGTGCCAGCAGCCGCCGTCCCTTATGGACTAGCGGGACGAACAATGAGCAGTTCTTC.

This clone has only one observation. The rearrangement uses TRBV11-3 and TRBJ2-2, with 9 bases identical to TRBD2. The CDR3 covers 16 residues. V trimming: 9 bases; J trimming: 6 bases; junction bases outside the gene matches: 14. Germline V gene data show CDR1 as SGHNT and CDR2 as YENEEA. This CDR3 is CASSLAGEGIPGELFF. The CDR3 nucleotides are TGTGCCAGTTCCTTAGCGGGAGAAGGCATCCCCGGGGAGCTGTTTTTT.

This chain links TRBV12-3 or TRBV12-4 with TRBJ1-2; D gene ambiguous. CDR3 length: 13 amino acids. The V end lost 3 bases, the J end lost 1 base, and 6 bases lay between the germline ends. For the CDR3, the DNA is TGTGCCAGCAGTTTGTCACATAACTATGGCTACACCTTC. This sequence encodes CASSLSHNYGYTF.

The V and J genes are TRBV4-1 and TRBJ1-4; TRBD1 aligns across 8 bases. Germline V CDR1 and CDR2: MGHRA, YSYEKL. The CDR3 runs to 13 residues. Germline trimming cut 7 bases from V and 8 bases from J; bases unmatched to any gene: 6. CDR3 protein: CASKDRGEEKLFF. CDR3 DNA sequence: TGCGCCAGCAAAGACAGGGGAGAGGAAAAACTGTTTTTT.

In DNA form, the CDR3 reads TGTGCCAGTAGTGCAACAGGGGACGGAAACACCATATATTTT. Encoded protein: CASSATGDGNTIYF. The J gene is TRBJ1-3, the V gene TRBV19; the match to TRBD1 covers 7 bases. CDR3 size: 14 residues. Germline values: CDR1 LNHDA, CDR2 SQIVND (reference sequence). Unmatched junction bases numbered 5, after V lost 5 bases and J lost 4 bases.

The rearrangement links TRBV5-1 to TRBJ2-7, with TRBD1 identical over 7 bases. Germline V gives CDR1 SGHRS, CDR2 YFSETQ. The CDR3 is made up of 12 amino acids. With V trimmed by 3 bases and J by 5 bases, 2 bases remained unmatched. CDR3: CASSYTGDEQYF. CDR3 nucleotide sequence: TGCGCCAGCAGCTACACAGGGGACGAGCAGTACTTC.